The 21 T cell receptor beta chains below come from one sample, sequenced in a study of cytomegalovirus exposure and HLA in healthy donors. The PCR had 60 Vbeta and 13 Jbeta primers. Produced via immunoSEQ multiplex PCR; TCRdb's table is partial and in-frame only. The sample holds some 180,000 clones, 70% to 80% seen once. The specimen was PBMCs. Receptors originate from a woman aged 25-40 years in good health and CMV-seronegative.

The CDR3 bases are TGTGCCAGCAGTCCCCACCCCGCCGCGGCTAACACTGAAGCTTTCTTT. Amino acid sequence: CASSPHPAAANTEAFF. The V gene is TRBV9, the J gene TRBJ1-1; D not resolved. V lost 5 bases and J lost 2, with 19 bases in between. The germline V gene encodes CDR1 SGDLS and CDR2 YYNGEE. This CDR3 region has 16 residues.

The chain carries TRBV4-1 and TRBJ2-1; 9 bases agree with TRBD2. There are 16 residues in the CDR3. Per the germline V gene, CDR1 is MGHRA and CDR2 is YSYEKL. V gave up 4 bases and J gave up 4 bases; unmatched junction bases: 8. In DNA, the CDR3 is TGCGCCAGCAGCCGCCCGGGACTAGCCAGTTACAATGAGCAGTTCTTC. This gives the protein CASSRPGLASYNEQFF.

This clone was observed a few times. CDR3 sequence reads: CASSLGGTNEKLFF. In nucleotides, the CDR3 is TGTGCCAGCAGCTTGGGGGGAACTAATGAAAAACTGTTTTTT. This chain uses TRBV7-9 with TRBJ1-4, with a possible D match to TRBD1 (5 bases). This CDR3 spans 14 amino acids. The V gene lost 3 bases and the J gene lost 1 base, with 6 bases spanning the gap. Germline V gene sequence: CDR1 SEHNR, CDR2 FQNEAQ (reference sequence).

The chain joins TRBV5-1 to TRBJ2-7; D ambiguous. Germline V gene lookup returns CDR1 SGHRS and CDR2 YFSETQ. V shed 4 bases and J shed 7 bases, with 15 bases lying between them. The length of the CDR3 is 13 residues. The CDR3 bases are TGCGCCAGCAGCCCGGAGTCCGTCGGGGAGCAGTACTTC. The encoded protein is CASSPESVGEQYF. The variable domain in full, with the rest retrieved from reference TRBV5-1 and TRBJ2-7, is KAGVTQTPRYLIKTRGQQVTLSCSPISGHRSVSWYQQTPGQGLQFLFEYFSETQRNKGNFPGRFSGRQFSNSRSEMNVSTLELGDSALYLCASSPESVGEQYFGPGTRLTVT.

In this sample, this clone turned up once. The rearrangement links TRBV7-8 to TRBJ2-5; 9 bases fit TRBD1. Per germline, CDR1 SGHVS and CDR2 FQNEAQ. The CDR3 spans 16 residues. With 1 base clipped from V and 2 bases from J, the junction kept 5 bases outside the gene matches. CDR3 in amino acids: CASSLDGTGRQETQYF. As DNA, the CDR3 is TGTGCCAGCAGCTTAGACGGGACAGGGAGGCAAGAGACCCAGTACTTC.

Only a few counts were recorded for this clone. The chain carries TRBV14 and TRBJ1-2, with no clear D. Looked up from germline, CDR1 is SGHDN and CDR2 is FVKESK. The CDR3 is made up of 15 amino acids. Trimming shortened V by 4 bases and J by 4 bases, and 16 bases separated the two germline ends. The CDR3 sequence is CASSPRDTSPYGYTF. The CDR3 nucleotides read TGTGCCAGCAGCCCTCGCGACACAAGCCCCTATGGCTACACCTTC.

The rearrangement links TRBV11-3 to TRBJ2-1, with 7 bases that match TRBD2. Germline trimming cut 5 bases from V and 9 bases from J; bases unmatched to any gene: 19. The CDR3 is 17 residues long. In germline, CDR1 is SGHNT, CDR2 YENEEA. CDR3 DNA sequence: TGTGCCAGCAGCATCACCCGGTATGGGCGGGAGTTTGGTGAGCAGTTCTTC. Its translation: CASSITRYGREFGEQFF. Full variable domain (remainder filled in from reference TRBV11-3 and TRBJ2-1): EAGVVQSPRYKIIEKKQPVAFWCNPISGHNTLYWYLQNLGQGPELLIRYENEEAVDDSQLPKDRFSAERLKGVDSTLKIQPAELGDSAVYLCASSITRYGREFGEQFFGPGTRLTVL.

The chain has TRBV7-3 and TRBJ2-7; tentatively, D is TRBD2 (6 bases). The V and J ends lost 1 base and 2 bases respectively, with 12 bases between them. CDR1 and CDR2 (germline): SGHTA, FQGTGA. CDR3 length: 15 amino acids. CDR3 bases: TGTGCCAGCAGCTTAAATGGGGGGTTAACCTACGAGCAGTACTTC. This encodes CASSLNGGLTYEQYF.

This chain uses TRBV6-1 with TRBJ2-7, with TRBD2 matching over 8 bases. The V gene's germline CDR1 is MNHNS and CDR2 SASEGT. J gave up 3 bases and V 10 bases, and 8 bases lay outside the gene matches. The CDR3 runs 13 residues. CDR3 region: CAISEAGDYEQYF. The CDR3, as DNA: TGTGCCATCTCAGAAGCGGGAGACTACGAGCAGTACTTC.

The V call is TRBV5-1, the J call TRBJ2-1; 10 nucleotides agree with TRBD2. The CDR3 spans 15 residues. CDR1 is SGHRS, CDR2 YFSETQ, per germline. Losses at the gene ends were 1 base for V and 7 bases for J; bases not matched to a gene: 5. CDR3 sequence reads: CASSLLAGDSNEQFF. The CDR3 bases are TGCGCCAGCAGCTTGCTAGCGGGAGATTCGAATGAGCAGTTCTTC.

V and J are TRBV9 and TRBJ2-7; perhaps TRBD2 as D (5 bases). Germline V gives CDR1 SGDLS, CDR2 YYNGEE. CDR3 size: 15 residues. With 0 bases removed from V and 2 bases from J, the gap between germline ends came to 12 bases. CDR3 sequence: CASSVAGSGAYEQYF. The CDR3 bases are TGTGCCAGCAGCGTAGCTGGGAGCGGCGCCTACGAGCAGTACTTC.

V gene TRBV5-6 combines with J gene TRBJ1-4; TRBD1 matches 7 bases. The CDR3 is made up of 14 amino acids. Germline CDR1 reads SGHDT; CDR2 reads YYEEEE. Trimming took 2 bases from V and 5 from J; bases not matched to a gene: 3. The CDR3 nucleotides read TGTGCCAGCAGCTTTGGGACAGAGAATGAAAAACTGTTTTTT. Translating gives CASSFGTENEKLFF.

The CDR3 DNA sequence: TGTGCCACCAGCAGAATGGGAGGTGAGCAGTTCTTC. This encodes CATSRMGGEQFF. The chain links TRBV15 to TRBJ2-1; D possibly corresponds to TRBD2 (6 bases). The length of the CDR3 is 12 residues. Trimming shortened V by 2 bases and J by 9 bases, and 8 bases separated the two germline ends. Germline CDR1 reads LNHNV; CDR2 reads YYDKDF (reference sequence).

CDR3 sequence: CASSFTGGPYEQYF. CDR3 DNA sequence: TGTGCCAGCAGCTTCACAGGGGGCCCCTACGAGCAGTACTTC. The chain couples TRBV7-9 to TRBJ2-7, with 9 bases lining up with TRBD1. Germline CDR1 is SEHNR and CDR2 is FQNEAQ (reference sequence). This CDR3 spans 14 amino acids. The V gene end was trimmed by 3 bases and the J gene end by 2 bases; junction bases not matched to a gene: 2.

The gene calls are TRBV28 and TRBJ2-7; 7 bases line up with TRBD2. The germline gives CDR1 MDHEN, CDR2 SYDVKM. With 6 bases clipped from V and 2 bases from J, the junction kept 10 bases outside the gene matches. The CDR3 spans 15 residues. The CDR3 nucleotides read TGTGCCAGCAGCCCCCATTCAGCGGGGACCTACGAGCAGTACTTC. Encoded protein: CASSPHSAGTYEQYF.

The V call is TRBV20-1, the J call TRBJ2-7; D gene unclear. The germline V gene encodes CDR1 DFQATT and CDR2 SNEGSKA (reference sequence). The CDR3 spans 11 residues. V shed 6 bases and J shed 0 bases, with 6 bases lying between them. Written as DNA, the CDR3 is TGCAGTGCCGGGTCCTCCTACGAGCAGTACTTC. Translation: CSAGSSYEQYF.

This chain uses TRBV11-3 with TRBJ2-2; unclear D gene. V was shortened by 3 bases and J by 7 bases, with 6 bases between the two germline ends. Germline lookup yields CDR1 SGHNT and CDR2 YENEEA. The CDR3 covers 12 residues. The CDR3 here is CASSFDSGELFF. CDR3 in DNA: TGTGCCAGCAGCTTTGATAGCGGGGAGCTGTTTTTT.

V usage is TRBV4-2 and J usage is TRBJ2-3; TRBD2 matches at 7 bases. This CDR3 contains 16 residues. Looked up from germline, CDR1 is LGHNA and CDR2 is YNFKEQ. V lost 2 bases, J lost 2 bases, and 7 bases stayed unmatched. The CDR3 DNA reads as TGTGCCAGCAGCCAAAACCTAGCGGCCGACACAGATACGCAGTATTTT. This encodes CASSQNLAADTDTQYF.

This clone was picked up a small number of times. The rearrangement uses TRBV11-2 and TRBJ1-6; D might be TRBD1 (6 bases). Between the trimmed V and J ends, which lost 0 bases and 7 bases, there was a span of 10 bases. The CDR3 runs to 15 residues. CDR1 and CDR2 (germline): SGHAT, FQNNGV. The CDR3 reads CASSLDPGANSPLHF. The CDR3 DNA follows: TGTGCCAGCAGCTTAGACCCAGGGGCGAATTCACCCCTCCACTTT.

With regard to this clone: Other DNA sequences of this sample code for an identical CDR3. The rearrangement uses TRBV6-5 and TRBJ2-3; unclear D gene. V lost 4 bases and J 0 bases, leaving 8 bases between the germline ends. Germline lookup yields CDR1 MNHEY and CDR2 SVGAGI. The CDR3 contains 14 residues. CDR3 DNA: TGTGCCAGCAGTTTGGCAGGAAGCACAGATACGCAGTATTTT. Protein: CASSLAGSTDTQYF.

V and J are TRBV19 and TRBJ2-1; 7 nucleotides agree with TRBD1. The CDR3 is made up of 16 amino acids. V shed 3 bases and J 1 base; nucleotides not matched to a gene: 6. CDR1 is LNHDA, CDR2 SQIVND, per germline (reference sequence). CDR3: CASSIGRGWSYNEQFF. CDR3 coding DNA: TGTGCCAGTAGTATTGGCAGGGGGTGGTCCTACAATGAGCAGTTCTTC.